These 17 T cell receptor beta chains were all obtained from the same sample, sequenced in a study of CD8 T cells in ankylosing spondylitis. In TCRdb, the 5' RACE reads were re-called with MiXCR into one record per CDR3 protein. The sample consists of about 450,000 distinct CDR3 sequences, roughly 25% of them appearing once. Notes on the study in general: Made up of about eight highly homologous variants, a TCR beta motif appeared characteristic of ankylosing spondylitis blood.

Their antigens are not known. Sequencing used blood, either unsorted or a sorted T cell fraction (not recorded which). These receptors originate from a male donor with ankylosing spondylitis.

This clonotype has only a few counts. The V and J genes are TRBV29-1 and TRBJ1-2, with D perhaps TRBD1 (5 bases). The germline V gene has CDR1 SQVTM and CDR2 ANQGSEA. The CDR3 sequence is 11 residues long. V was shortened by 3 bases and J by 7 bases, with 9 bases between the two germline ends. CDR3 region: CSVEKGRGYTF. The DNA for the CDR3 is TGCAGCGTTGAGAAGGGACGTGGCTACACCTTC. The full variable domain, in which reference TRBV29-1 and TRBJ1-2 provide the parts outside the CDR3, is SAVISQKPSRDICQRGTSLTIQCQVDSQVTMMFWYRQQPGQSLTLIATANQGSEATYESGFVIDKFPISRPNLTFSTLTVSNMSPEDSSIYLCSVEKGRGYTFGSGTRLTVV.

The rearrangement links TRBV25-1 to TRBJ2-1, with a weak D call TRBD2 (6 bases). V was clipped by 3 bases and J by 9 bases, with 15 bases between them. The CDR3 spans 14 residues. Germline CDR1 and CDR2: MGHDK and SYGVNS. CDR3 protein: CASSEYREFREQFF. The CDR3 nucleotides read TGTGCCAGCAGTGAGTATCGGGAGTTCCGTGAGCAGTTCTTC.

This chain uses TRBV28 with TRBJ2-7; a possible D gene is TRBD2 (5 bases). The CDR3 is made up of 14 amino acids. Trimming left V 5 bases short and J 6 bases short, with 17 bases between. From germline, CDR1 is MDHEN and CDR2 SYDVKM. The CDR3 DNA reads as TGTGCCAGCAGTGGGATCGAGGGCCTCGGCGAGCAGTACGTC. It translates to CASSGIEGLGEQYV.

This clonotype has only a few counts. V gene TRBV20-1 combines with J gene TRBJ2-1, with 13 bases aligning to TRBD2. CDR1 and CDR2 from the germline V gene are DFQATT and SNEGSKA (reference sequence). V was pared by 5 bases and J by 7 bases, with 8 bases of the junction left unmatched. This CDR3 has 15 residues. The CDR3 region is CSASGLAGVNNEQFF. As DNA, the CDR3 is TGCAGTGCTTCCGGACTAGCGGGAGTGAATAATGAGCAGTTCTTC.

This clonotype showed up just a few times. V usage is TRBV7-7 and J usage is TRBJ2-1, with D tentatively TRBD2 (6 bases). Germline V gene lookup returns CDR1 SSHAT and CDR2 FNYEAQ (reference sequence). The V and J ends lost 5 bases and 6 bases respectively, with 11 bases between them. The CDR3 is 13 residues long. In nucleotides, the CDR3 is TGTGCCAGCAGCAGTCTAGCGAGCAATGAGCAGTTCTTC. Amino acid sequence: CASSSLASNEQFF.

The V gene is TRBV12-3 or TRBV12-4, the J gene TRBJ2-7; no clear D gene. This CDR3 contains 12 residues. Trimming pared 4 bases from V and 5 bases from J, leaving 9 bases between. CDR3 amino acids: CASSSTGHEQYF. As DNA, the CDR3 is TGTGCCAGCAGTTCAACCGGGCACGAGCAGTACTTC.

The genes are TRBV11-2 and TRBJ2-1, with 7 positions matching TRBD2. The CDR3 extends over 16 amino acids. Germline CDR1 and CDR2: SGHAT and FQNNGV. Unmatched junction bases numbered 10, after V lost 5 bases and J lost 3 bases. The CDR3 here is CASSTRLAELYNEQFF. In DNA, the CDR3 is TGTGCCAGCAGCACCCGGCTAGCGGAACTCTACAATGAGCAGTTCTTC.

The genes are TRBV11-2 and TRBJ2-4; D unresolved. The CDR3 runs to 13 residues. The germline CDR1 and CDR2 sequences are SGHAT and FQNNGV. The V and J ends lost 1 base and 7 bases respectively, with 8 bases between them. The CDR3 bases are TGTGCCAGCAGCTTAGCGGTCGGGAACATTCAGTACTTC. Amino acid sequence: CASSLAVGNIQYF.

The chain joins TRBV20-1 to TRBJ2-1, with 7 bases fitting TRBD2. The V segment lost 0 bases and the J segment 9 bases; nucleotides outside the gene matches: 8. Germline loops: CDR1 DFQATT, CDR2 SNEGSKA (reference sequence). The CDR3 contains 14 residues. CDR3 loop: CSARERGSIIEQFF. The CDR3 nucleotides are TGCAGTGCTAGAGAACGCGGGAGCATAATTGAGCAGTTCTTC.

The rearrangement uses TRBV2 and TRBJ1-5; D unresolved. CDR3 length: 13 residues. CDR1 is SNHLY and CDR2 is FYNNEI in the germline V gene. Trimming shortened V by 4 bases and J by 6 bases, and 10 bases separated the two germline ends. The CDR3 reads CASSGREVQPQHF. In DNA, the CDR3 is TGTGCCAGCAGTGGAAGGGAGGTTCAGCCCCAGCATTTT.

This clonotype was observed a few times. The rearrangement links TRBV27 to TRBJ2-7, with TRBD1 as a possible D gene (6 bases). Germline lookup yields CDR1 MNHEY and CDR2 SMNVEV (reference sequence). CDR3 length: 14 residues. The V gene lost 6 bases and the J gene lost 5 bases, with 17 bases spanning the gap. The CDR3 sequence is CASRAGQRANEQYF. CDR3 bases: TGTGCCAGCAGGGCCGGACAGAGGGCCAACGAGCAGTACTTC.

The J gene is TRBJ2-3, the V gene TRBV20-1, with D possibly matching TRBD2 (6 bases). The CDR3 totals 14 residues. V gave up 1 base and J gave up 1 base, with 9 bases separating them. Germline V gene data show CDR1 as DFQATT and CDR2 as SNEGSKA (reference sequence). The CDR3 loop is CSARGPSGTDTQYF. The CDR3 bases are TGCAGTGCTAGAGGGCCTAGCGGCACAGATACGCAGTATTTT.

The chain combines TRBV3-1 with TRBJ1-5; D not resolved. Germline V gives CDR1 LGHDT, CDR2 YNNKEL (reference sequence). The CDR3 is made up of 13 amino acids. V was pared by 3 bases and J by 5 bases, with 8 bases between. Here the CDR3 reads CASSQNIDQPQHF. The CDR3 DNA reads TGTGCCAGCAGCCAGAACATCGATCAGCCCCAGCATTTT.

At least ten counts were recorded for this clonotype. The chain is built from TRBV12-3 or TRBV12-4 and TRBJ2-6; D gene ambiguous. V was cut by 1 base and J by 4 bases, with 11 bases left in between. The CDR3 has 16 residues. The CDR3 DNA reads as TGTGCCAGCAGTTTAGGTCCCTTCAGCGGGGCCAACGTCCTGACTTTC. The encoded protein is CASSLGPFSGANVLTF.

The chain has TRBV7-2 and TRBJ1-5, with a tentative D call TRBD1 (6 bases). Trimming left V 3 bases short and J 0 bases short, with 12 bases between. The CDR3 length is 16 residues. Germline loops: CDR1 SGHTA, CDR2 FQGNSA. This CDR3 reads CASSFTWDISNQPQHF. The CDR3 DNA reads as TGTGCCAGCAGCTTTACGTGGGACATTAGCAATCAGCCCCAGCATTTT.

The chain employs TRBV19 and TRBJ2-3, with D tentatively TRBD1 (5 bases). Germline CDR1 and CDR2: LNHDA and SQIVND (reference sequence). This CDR3 spans 14 amino acids. V was trimmed by 2 bases and J by 2 bases, leaving 8 bases between them. The CDR3 is CASSIQGYTDTQYF. The CDR3 DNA reads as TGTGCCAGTAGTATACAGGGATACACAGATACGCAGTATTTT.

V is TRBV3-1 and J is TRBJ2-3; maybe TRBD1 (5 bases). The CDR3 covers 16 residues. Deletions cut 2 bases from V and 3 bases from J, with 15 bases between. Germline V gene data show CDR1 as LGHDT and CDR2 as YNNKEL (reference sequence). CDR3 in amino acids: CASSQQGFVNTDTQYF. CDR3 coding DNA: TGTGCCAGCAGCCAACAGGGTTTCGTTAATACAGATACGCAGTATTTT.